This T cell receptor (beta chain) was documented in a study of blood T cell repertoires in COVID-19. Looking at the study overall: Sources were T cells, B-cell-depleted T cells, or PBMCs; the material itself was cDNA or gDNA.

Participant age was about 18 to 89 years, and participants resided in fewer than 25 US areas. Cohorts were assigned according to the clinical history that participants reported. TCRdb's table, derived via immunoSEQ multiplex PCR, lists solely in-frame clones and lacks some. The data show roughly 420,000 clones, with 70% to 90% seen just once and about 0.89% held by the top ten. Trimming removed 9 bases from V and 7 bases from J, with 16 bases in between. Germline V CDR1 and CDR2: LNHDA, SQIVND (reference sequence). This CDR3 has 13 residues. This sequence originates from a woman between 25 and 40 years old with acute COVID-19. This rearrangement joins TRBV19 to TRBJ1-5; perhaps TRBD1 as D (6 bases). Sequencing was performed on PBMCs or T cells enriched from blood (not recorded which). The CDR3 region has the DNA TGTGCCAGCGGGGGGCAGGTCAGGCAGCCCCAGCATTTT. Translating gives CASGGQVRQPQHF.